What follows describes a single T cell receptor (beta chain). CDR1 and CDR2 (germline): DFQATT, SNEGSKA (reference sequence). J lost 0 bases, V lost 4 bases, and 6 bases had no gene match. There are 15 residues in the CDR3. Each CDR3 protein is one row after TCRdb ran MiXCR on the 5' RACE reads. The table lists about 45,000 distinct CDR3 sequences, approximately 6.8% of them singletons. This sample is part of a study of T-cell memory formation after mild COVID-19. The source of this sequence is a man between 18 and 29 years old who had mild COVID-19 (a few samples of this study predate the infection). Cell type and time point are not known. The sequencing sample was made of PBMCs or a T cell subset sorted from them (not recorded which). This chain links TRBV20-1 with TRBJ1-3, with 7 nucleotides matching TRBD1. The CDR3 loop is CSATRDRSSGNTIYF. The CDR3 coding sequence is TGCAGTGCTACCCGGGACAGAAGCTCTGGAAACACCATATATTTT.